A single sample is the source of the 31 T cell receptor beta chains below, sequenced in a study of technical replicates of blood from a few donors. Sequenced by immunoSEQ multiplex PCR; TCRdb stores in-frame clones only, minus some. This sample has over 55,000 clones, with roughly 96% found just once. The sequenced material came from T cells isolated from PBMCs. These receptors all come from a human donor in good health.

J is TRBJ1-2 and V is TRBV5-8, with no clear D. This CDR3 is built from 12 residues. V lost 6 bases to trimming and J lost 8 bases, with 14 bases between them. Germline V gene sequence: CDR1 SGHTS, CDR2 YDEGEE. The CDR3 sequence is CASTTTLEGYTF. In DNA, the CDR3 is TGTGCCAGCACCACAACCCTGGAGGGCTACACCTTC.

This clone was counted a few times. The CDR3 region is CASSIEGQGKGYTF. CDR3 bases: TGTGCCAGTAGTATAGAGGGTCAGGGCAAAGGCTACACCTTC. The chain couples TRBV19 to TRBJ1-2, with D possibly being TRBD1 (5 bases). Deletions cut 0 bases from V and 8 bases from J, with 13 bases between. The CDR3 has 14 amino acids. The germline CDR1 and CDR2 sequences are LNHDA and SQIVND (reference sequence).

The V call is TRBV28, the J call TRBJ2-2; 10 nucleotides line up with TRBD2. There are 15 residues in the CDR3. The junction had 3 bases not matched to a gene; V was cut back by 1 base and J by 7 bases. The germline V gene encodes CDR1 MDHEN and CDR2 SYDVKM. CDR3 region: CASSLLASGSGELFF. The CDR3 DNA follows: TGTGCCAGCAGTTTATTGGCTAGCGGGAGCGGGGAGCTGTTTTTT.

This clone was detected once. The chain couples TRBV27 to TRBJ2-7; possible D gene TRBD2, 6 bases. The germline V gene encodes CDR1 MNHEY and CDR2 SMNVEV (reference sequence). The CDR3 consists of 15 residues. The ends were cut back, 0 bases at V and 6 bases at J, with 15 bases in the middle. The CDR3 protein is CASSLSGGNPFEQYF. DNA of the CDR3: TGTGCCAGCAGTTTATCCGGGGGTAACCCGTTCGAGCAGTACTTC.

The gene calls are TRBV28 and TRBJ1-1; D possibly corresponds to TRBD1 (6 bases). CDR1 and CDR2 (germline): MDHEN, SYDVKM. The CDR3 sequence is 16 residues long. The V and J ends lost 5 bases and 3 bases respectively, with 19 bases between them. For the CDR3, the DNA is TGTGCCAGCAGTCTATCAACAGAGGCAGGGGACACTGAAGCTTTCTTT. Translated, it gives CASSLSTEAGDTEAFF.

This chain links TRBV27 with TRBJ1-1; tentative D call: TRBD1 (5 bases). Trimming removed 2 bases at V and 4 bases at J, with 8 bases between. The CDR3 runs to 13 residues. The germline V gene has CDR1 MNHEY and CDR2 SMNVEV (reference sequence). The CDR3 spells CASSLGGGTEAFF. CDR3 in DNA: TGTGCCAGCAGTTTAGGGGGAGGCACTGAAGCTTTCTTT.

The rearrangement uses TRBV19 and TRBJ2-7; 8 bases are a match to TRBD2. The trim removed 5 bases at V and 4 bases at J, leaving 10 bases unmatched. Per germline, CDR1 LNHDA and CDR2 SQIVND (reference sequence). The CDR3 totals 15 residues. For the CDR3, the DNA is TGTGCCAGTAGTCTCGTAGCGGGAAAGGCTTACGAGCAGTACTTC. It specifies CASSLVAGKAYEQYF.

This clone was seen a few times. The V and J genes are TRBV14 and TRBJ1-2, with 7 positions matching TRBD1. V lost 3 bases and J lost 1; bases outside the gene matches: 5. Germline lookup yields CDR1 SGHDN and CDR2 FVKESK. The CDR3 is made up of 15 amino acids. The CDR3 is CASSQGQLFNYGYTF. The CDR3 bases are TGTGCCAGCAGCCAGGGACAGCTATTTAACTATGGCTACACCTTC.

The chain recombines TRBV5-4 with TRBJ2-3; 10 nucleotides match TRBD1. The J segment lost 9 bases and the V segment lost 4 bases, leaving 8 bases of the junction unmatched. Germline lookup yields CDR1 SGHNT and CDR2 YYREEE (reference sequence). The CDR3 sequence is 14 residues long. DNA of the CDR3: TGTGCCAGCAGCCAGGGACAGGGGCAGGGGACGCAGTATTTT. Amino acids: CASSQGQGQGTQYF.

This CDR3 reads CASSLTGQSYEQYF. CDR3 in DNA: TGTGCCAGCAGTTTAACGGGACAGTCCTACGAGCAGTACTTC. The V and J genes are TRBV27 and TRBJ2-7; 7 bases fit TRBD1. V shed 2 bases and J 1 base; nucleotides not matched to a gene: 2. The CDR3 sequence is 14 residues long. The germline V gene encodes CDR1 MNHEY and CDR2 SMNVEV (reference sequence).

J is TRBJ1-2 and V is TRBV28, with D unclear. This CDR3 has 13 residues. From germline, CDR1 is MDHEN and CDR2 SYDVKM. Trimming took 8 bases from V and 6 from J, leaving 16 bases between them. The CDR3 DNA reads TGTGCCAGCCAGGCCCTCAGCCCGGATGGCTACACCTTC. Translating it yields CASQALSPDGYTF.

The J gene is TRBJ1-1, the V gene TRBV7-6, with D unresolved. The CDR3 length is 13 residues. Germline CDR1 is SGHVS and CDR2 is FNYEAQ. Trimming stripped 1 base from V and 1 base from J, with 4 bases between. The CDR3 bases are TGTGCCAGCAGCTTAGAGCAGAACACTGAAGCTTTCTTT. Amino acids: CASSLEQNTEAFF.

This chain uses TRBV6-4 with TRBJ1-4, with D perhaps TRBD1 (6 bases). Germline CDR1 MRHNA, CDR2 SNTAGT. The CDR3 runs 10 residues. Trimming cost V 8 bases and J 17 bases, with 15 bases left between them. CDR3 in DNA: TGTGCCAGCCCCCGGGACACCTTATTTTTT. Amino acids: CASPRDTLFF.

V gene TRBV30 combines with J gene TRBJ1-6; 9 nucleotides line up with TRBD1. V trimming: 2 bases; J trimming: 5 bases; junction bases outside the gene matches: 4. Germline-derived CDR1 and CDR2 are GTSNPN and SVGIG (reference sequence). CDR3 length equals 15 residues. The CDR3 region has the DNA TGTGCCTGGAGTCCAGGACAGGGGCATAATTCACCCCTCCACTTT. Residues: CAWSPGQGHNSPLHF.

The chain carries TRBV9 and TRBJ2-3; a possible D gene is TRBD2 (6 bases). Germline V gene lookup returns CDR1 SGDLS and CDR2 YYNGEE. This CDR3 spans 15 amino acids. The germline V and J ends were trimmed by 3 bases and 4 bases, with 15 bases remaining between them. CDR3 in DNA: TGTGCCAGCAGCGGAGCGGGCGCTCTCGCAGATACGCAGTATTTT. It specifies CASSGAGALADTQYF.

The V call is TRBV5-1, the J call TRBJ1-1; D uncertain. CDR3 size: 16 residues. V was pared by 4 bases and J by 0 bases, with 16 bases between. Per the germline V gene, CDR1 is SGHRS and CDR2 is YFSETQ. Here the CDR3 reads CASSLGRRNMNTEAFF. The CDR3 DNA follows: TGCGCCAGCAGCCTGGGCCGGAGGAACATGAACACTGAAGCTTTCTTT.

V is TRBV27 and J is TRBJ1-2; 11 nucleotides align to TRBD1. CDR3 size: 15 residues. Germline-derived CDR1 and CDR2 are MNHEY and SMNVEV (reference sequence). The V and J ends lost 6 bases and 4 bases, in that order; junction bases with no gene match: 7. The CDR3 here is CASSPRTGGFYGYTF. CDR3 bases: TGTGCCAGCAGCCCTAGGACAGGGGGCTTCTATGGCTACACCTTC.

The V gene is TRBV27, the J gene TRBJ1-1; D gene ambiguous. V lost 4 bases to trimming and J lost 4 bases, with 19 bases between them. The CDR3 consists of 16 residues. CDR1 and CDR2 (germline): MNHEY, SMNVEV (reference sequence). This CDR3 is CASSSTLGGRGTEAFF. CDR3 coding DNA: TGTGCCAGCAGTTCCACCCTGGGCGGGCGGGGCACTGAAGCTTTCTTT.

The rearrangement uses TRBV7-9 and TRBJ2-1; TRBD2 agrees at 8 bases. CDR1 is SEHNR, CDR2 FQNEAQ, per germline (reference sequence). V gave up 5 bases and J gave up 2 bases; unmatched junction bases: 2. The CDR3 contains 14 residues. CDR3 in amino acids: CASSELAAYNEQFF. CDR3 sequence (DNA): TGTGCCAGCAGCGAACTAGCGGCCTACAATGAGCAGTTCTTC.

The V gene is TRBV5-4, the J gene TRBJ2-1; D gene unclear. Germline assignment: CDR1 SGHNT and CDR2 YYREEE (reference sequence). The germline V and J ends were trimmed by 2 bases and 2 bases, with 2 bases remaining between them. The CDR3 is 12 amino acids. CDR3 protein: CASSFTYNEQFF. CDR3 DNA sequence: TGTGCCAGCAGCTTCACCTACAATGAGCAGTTCTTC. Supplemented by reference TRBV5-4 and TRBJ2-1, the full variable domain reads ETGVTQSPTHLIKTRGQQVTLRCSSQSGHNTVSWYQQALGQGPQFIFQYYREEENGRGNFPPRFSGLQFPNYSSELNVNALELDDSALYLCASSFTYNEQFFGPGTRLTVL.

V gene TRBV19 combines with J gene TRBJ2-3; 10 bases are a match to TRBD2. The CDR3 has 18 residues. In germline, CDR1 is LNHDA, CDR2 SQIVND (reference sequence). V was clipped by 5 bases and J by 2 bases; unmatched bases: 13. In DNA form, the CDR3 reads TGTGCCAGTAGTGTACAGATAATAGCGGGAGGCCCCACAGATACGCAGTATTTT. Translated: CASSVQIIAGGPTDTQYF.

This chain joins TRBV6-4 and TRBJ1-5, with TRBD1 identical over 7 bases. Germline V CDR1 and CDR2: MRHNA, SNTAGT. J lost 2 bases, V lost 9 bases, and 4 bases had no gene match. The CDR3 loop spans 13 amino acids. The CDR3 loop reads CARHRGGNQPQHF. As DNA, the CDR3 is TGTGCCAGACACAGGGGTGGCAATCAGCCCCAGCATTTT.

The J gene is TRBJ1-2, the V gene TRBV19; 12 nucleotides align to TRBD1. CDR1 LNHDA and CDR2 SQIVND come from the germline V gene (reference sequence). Trimming at V came to 8 bases and at J to 4 bases, leaving 2 bases not matched to a gene. The CDR3 totals 13 residues. DNA of the CDR3: TGTGCCAGTTGGGACAGGGGGCGCTATGGCTACACCTTC. It specifies CASWDRGRYGYTF.

This rearrangement joins TRBV27 to TRBJ1-5; D possibly corresponds to TRBD1 (6 bases). Trimming took off 4 bases at V and 2 bases at J, with 12 bases between the two ends. The CDR3 has 15 amino acids. Germline CDR1 is MNHEY and CDR2 is SMNVEV (reference sequence). CDR3 nucleotide sequence: TGTGCCAGCAGTTCCACTAGGACAGGCAATCAGCCCCAGCATTTT. As protein: CASSSTRTGNQPQHF.

The V and J genes are TRBV19 and TRBJ2-1, with D possibly TRBD2 on 5 matching bases. This CDR3 is 13 amino acids long. Germline CDR1 and CDR2: LNHDA and SQIVND (reference sequence). V lost 5 bases and J lost 10, with 15 bases in between. CDR3 in DNA: TGTGCCAGTAGTGCCAGCGTCGGGGTCGAGCAGTTCTTC. This codes for CASSASVGVEQFF.

The V and J genes are TRBV29-1 and TRBJ2-7; TRBD2 agrees at 9 bases. This CDR3 contains 17 residues. With 2 bases clipped from V and 3 bases from J, the junction kept 14 bases outside the gene matches. From germline, CDR1 is SQVTM and CDR2 ANQGSEA. The CDR3 DNA reads as TGCAGCGTTGAATTGGGCAGCGGGAGGTTTGGGAGCTACGAGCAGTACTTC. The encoded protein is CSVELGSGRFGSYEQYF.

The chain employs TRBV6-5 and TRBJ1-2; 7 nucleotides agree with TRBD1. The CDR3 totals 14 residues. Trimming removed 2 bases from V and 7 bases from J; junction bases left unmatched: 7. Germline V gene data show CDR1 as MNHEY and CDR2 as SVGAGI. CDR3 sequence reads: CASSYRGRLSGYTF. The CDR3 DNA sequence: TGTGCCAGCAGTTACAGGGGGCGCCTGAGTGGCTACACCTTC.

This sequence joins TRBV5-4 and TRBJ2-2, with a weak D call TRBD2 (6 bases). The germline gives CDR1 SGHNT, CDR2 YYREEE (reference sequence). Trimming cost V 0 bases and J 1 base, with 7 bases left between them. The CDR3 is made up of 15 amino acids. The DNA for the CDR3 is TGTGCCAGCAGCTTGGCGGGACTGAACACCGGGGAGCTGTTTTTT. It is translated as CASSLAGLNTGELFF.

The chain has TRBV10-2 and TRBJ2-2; 11 bases are a match to TRBD2. CDR3 length: 21 amino acids. CDR1 is WSHSY, CDR2 SAAADI, per germline. V shed 2 bases and J 2 bases; nucleotides not matched to a gene: 16. The CDR3 coding sequence is TGCGCCAGCAGTGAGGACCCCGGTAGATGGACTAGCGGGCCCAACACCGGGGAGCTGTTTTTT. This gives the protein CASSEDPGRWTSGPNTGELFF.

V gene TRBV5-1 combines with J gene TRBJ1-1, with TRBD1 identical over 7 bases. CDR3 length: 16 residues. The V gene end was trimmed by 4 bases and the J gene end by 1 base; junction bases not matched to a gene: 10. CDR1 is SGHRS, CDR2 YFSETQ, per germline. Here the CDR3 DNA reads TGCGCCAGCAGCCCTACAGGGGTGGCGAGGAACACTGAAGCTTTCTTT. Protein: CASSPTGVARNTEAFF.

J is TRBJ1-6 and V is TRBV19; the match to TRBD1 covers 8 bases. The CDR3 consists of 16 residues. In germline, CDR1 is LNHDA, CDR2 SQIVND (reference sequence). V lost 8 bases, J lost 14 bases, and 20 bases stayed unmatched. CDR3 loop: CASHPSPPDREQALHF. CDR3 sequence (DNA): TGTGCCAGTCACCCAAGCCCCCCGGACAGGGAACAAGCCCTCCACTTT.